This TCR beta chain came from a study of shared clonotypes between healthy human individuals. This clone came up once. Antigen: not known. Other nucleotide sequences in the sample specify the same CDR3. 150 to 250 ng DNA, 30,000 to 35,000 T cell genomes, went into each sorted-subset replicate PCR. Sequencing used immunoSEQ multiplex PCR; TCRdb keeps in-frame clones, though not all of them. The data contain millions of clones, approximately 90% of them seen just once; the ten biggest clones take up roughly 0.14%. General study results and limits: The generation probabilities recorded for non-shared clonotypes fell below those of clonotypes shared by all four donors.

Per the germline V gene, CDR1 is SGHNT and CDR2 is YYREEE (reference sequence). V was shortened by 0 bases and J by 0 bases, with 10 bases between the two germline ends. This CDR3 spans 16 amino acids. The receptor was derived from a man between 18 and 35 years old in good health. This chain uses TRBV5-4 with TRBJ2-1; D is perhaps TRBD1 or TRBD2 (6 bases each). The sequencing input was naive CD4+ T cells sorted from blood. Subset indicated: CD45RA+ positively selected. CDR3 region: CASSLAGGGSYNEQFF. The CDR3 DNA reads as TGTGCCAGCAGCTTGGCCGGAGGGGGCTCCTACAATGAGCAGTTCTTC.